The 24 T cell receptor beta chains below were found in one sample sequenced in a study of OX40 agonist ivuxolimab in advanced cancers. TCRdb's copy holds only in-frame clones and misses some; the assay was immunoSEQ multiplex PCR. The sample contains 120,000 or so clones, just under 95% of which appear only once. The material sequenced was CD4+ or CD8+ T cells sorted from blood, taken in a trial of the OX40 agonist ivuxolimab. The receptors originated from an adult with an advanced solid tumor such as melanoma, head and neck, liver or kidney cancer.

The chain carries TRBV19 and TRBJ1-1, with 10 bases lining up with TRBD1. The CDR3 spans 16 residues. V trimming: 10 bases; J trimming: 1 base; junction bases outside the gene matches: 12. Germline CDR1 is LNHDA and CDR2 is SQIVND (reference sequence). As DNA, the CDR3 is TGTGCCACTGCTTCCAGGGACAGGGGTAAGAACACTGAAGCTTTCTTT. Translating it yields CATASRDRGKNTEAFF.

The gene calls are TRBV14 and TRBJ2-4; no reliable D call. The germline V and J ends were trimmed by 0 bases and 0 bases, with 6 bases remaining between them. The germline gives CDR1 SGHDN, CDR2 FVKESK. This CDR3 has 15 amino acids. The CDR3 nucleotides are TGTGCCAGCAGCCAAGATAGACTAGCCAAAAACATTCAGTACTTC. This gives the protein CASSQDRLAKNIQYF. The full variable domain, completed using reference TRBV14 and TRBJ2-4, is EAGVTQFPSHSVIEKGQTVTLRCDPISGHDNLYWYRRVMGKEIKFLLHFVKESKQDESGMPNNRFLAERTGGTYSTLKVQPAELEDSGVYFCASSQDRLAKNIQYFGAGTRLSVL.

V usage is TRBV5-4 and J usage is TRBJ1-3; D perhaps matches TRBD1 (5 bases). Germline V gene sequence: CDR1 SGHNT, CDR2 YYREEE (reference sequence). CDR3 length equals 14 residues. The V end lost 4 bases, the J end lost 2 bases, and 10 bases lay between the germline ends. CDR3 residues: CASSPGGAGNTIYF. The CDR3 DNA sequence: TGTGCCAGCAGCCCCGGGGGGGCTGGAAACACCATATATTTT.

The chain couples TRBV15 to TRBJ2-2; possibly TRBD1 for D (6 bases). Germline CDR1 LNHNV, CDR2 YYDKDF (reference sequence). V was trimmed by 5 bases and J by 5 bases, leaving 15 bases between them. CDR3 size: 15 residues. The CDR3 DNA is TGTGCCACCAGCGATGACAGGAGGAGGACCGGGGAGCTGTTTTTT. This translates into CATSDDRRRTGELFF.

This clone was found a few times. This chain connects TRBV30 to TRBJ1-4; tentative D call: TRBD1 (6 bases). The germline gives CDR1 GTSNPN, CDR2 SVGIG (reference sequence). The CDR3 runs to 14 residues. V lost 1 base and J 8 bases, leaving 14 bases between the germline ends. CDR3 sequence reads: CAWSGKGQWEKLFF. In DNA form, the CDR3 reads TGTGCCTGGAGTGGCAAGGGACAATGGGAAAAACTGTTTTTT. The full variable domain, rest sourced from reference TRBV30 and TRBJ1-4, is SQTIHQWPATLVQPVGSPLSLECTVEGTSNPNLYWYRQAAGRGLQLLFYSVGIGQISSEVPQNLSASRPQDRQFILSSKKLLLSDSGFYLCAWSGKGQWEKLFFGSGTQLSVL.

V usage is TRBV4-2 and J usage is TRBJ2-5; 14 bases align to TRBD2. V was pared by 4 bases and J by 1 base, with 17 bases of the junction left unmatched. The CDR3 runs 21 residues. Looked up from germline, CDR1 is LGHNA and CDR2 is YNFKEQ. As DNA, the CDR3 is TGTGCCAGCAGCCCCCGGACTAGCGGGAGGCCATCCAAAGGCCCCCAAGAGACCCAGTACTTC. Residues: CASSPRTSGRPSKGPQETQYF.

The chain combines TRBV6-4 with TRBJ2-5; D uncertain. Trimming removed 3 bases at V and 2 bases at J, with 16 bases between. This CDR3 spans 16 amino acids. Germline CDR1 MRHNA, CDR2 SNTAGT. Written as DNA, the CDR3 is TGTGCCAGCAGTGATTACGATACTCCAAAACAAGAGACCCAGTACTTC. Translation gives CASSDYDTPKQETQYF.

V usage is TRBV11-1 and J usage is TRBJ2-3; D gene uncertain. The CDR3 is made up of 13 amino acids. Trimming stripped 4 bases from V and 9 bases from J, with 14 bases between. Germline-derived CDR1 and CDR2 are SGHAT and FQDESV (reference sequence). The CDR3, as DNA: TGTGCCAGCAGCTATAGCCGGAGAGACACGCAGTATTTT. Its translation: CASSYSRRDTQYF. Filled out from reference TRBV11-1 and TRBJ2-3, the complete variable domain reads EAEVAQSPRYKITEKSQAVAFWCDPISGHATLYWYRQILGQGPELLVQFQDESVVDDSQLPKDRFSAERLKGVDSTLKIQPAELGDSAMYLCASSYSRRDTQYFGPGTRLTVL.

The chain is built from TRBV4-3 and TRBJ2-1; D remains unclear. Trimming removed 0 bases at V and 7 bases at J, with 10 bases between. Germline values: CDR1 LGHNA, CDR2 YSLEER. The CDR3 extends over 14 amino acids. In nucleotides, the CDR3 is TGCGCCAGCAGCCAAGATCCGCAAGGTAATGAGCAGTTCTTC. It translates to CASSQDPQGNEQFF.

V usage is TRBV7-9 and J usage is TRBJ2-7; D possibly uses TRBD1 or TRBD2 (5 bases each). Trimming shortened V by 3 bases and J by 0 bases, and 12 bases separated the two germline ends. The germline gives CDR1 SEHNR, CDR2 FQNEAQ (reference sequence). This CDR3 is 15 amino acids long. The DNA for the CDR3 is TGTGCCAGCAGCTTCGGGGCCTCAGGCTCCTACGAGCAGTACTTC. This gives the protein CASSFGASGSYEQYF.

V is TRBV19 and J is TRBJ1-2; 7 bases are shared with TRBD1. This CDR3 region has 15 residues. CDR1 LNHDA and CDR2 SQIVND come from the germline V gene (reference sequence). Trimming took 5 bases from V and 1 from J; bases not matched to a gene: 7. CDR3 sequence: CASSHTGDINYGYTF. The CDR3 DNA follows: TGTGCCAGTAGTCATACAGGGGATATTAACTATGGCTACACCTTC.

The chain uses TRBV19 and TRBJ2-1; 8 bases align to TRBD2. This CDR3 contains 14 residues. Germline V gene data show CDR1 as LNHDA and CDR2 as SQIVND (reference sequence). Losses at the gene ends were 7 bases for V and 8 bases for J; bases not matched to a gene: 10. CDR3 DNA sequence: TGTGCCAGTACTTGGTCGGGAGGGCTCGATGAGCAGTTCTTC. Translating gives CASTWSGGLDEQFF.

The CDR3 DNA follows: TGTGCCAGCAAAAGGGTGGGGGTGAACACTGAAGCTTTCTTT. Residues: CASKRVGVNTEAFF. This chain links TRBV6-5 with TRBJ1-1, with D perhaps matching TRBD1 (5 bases). Germline V gene data show CDR1 as MNHEY and CDR2 as SVGAGI. V lost 7 bases and J lost 0, with 12 bases in between. This CDR3 spans 14 amino acids.

To note about this clone: Other nucleotide sequences in the sample specify the same CDR3. The chain employs TRBV2 and TRBJ2-1; TRBD2 aligns across 9 bases. CDR1 is SNHLY, CDR2 FYNNEI, per germline. The CDR3 has 12 residues. The V gene end was trimmed by 6 bases and the J gene end by 7 bases; junction bases not matched to a gene: 1. The DNA for the CDR3 is TGTGCCAGCAGACTAGCGGGTAATGAGCAGTTCTTC. Translating it yields CASRLAGNEQFF.

V is TRBV7-3 and J is TRBJ2-1; tentative D call: TRBD2 (5 bases). V lost 5 bases, J lost 1 base, and 15 bases lay in between. Germline loops: CDR1 SGHTA, CDR2 FQGTGA. The CDR3 sequence is 16 residues long. The CDR3 nucleotides are TGTGCCAGCAGCCCTACTCCCCGGGGTTCCTACAATGAGCAGTTCTTC. Its protein is CASSPTPRGSYNEQFF.

This chain's CDR3 is CASSPRDRRNVLTF. The CDR3 DNA reads TGTGCCAGCAGCCCCCGGGACAGGCGAAACGTCCTGACTTTC. V gene TRBV7-8 combines with J gene TRBJ2-6, with 8 bases identical to TRBD1. The CDR3 sequence is 14 residues long. Germline V CDR1 and CDR2: SGHVS, FQNEAQ. The junction had 7 bases not matched to a gene; V was cut back by 5 bases and J by 10 bases.

V usage is TRBV18 and J usage is TRBJ2-3; D might be TRBD2 (5 bases). Trimming removed 3 bases at V and 3 bases at J, with 16 bases between. This CDR3 has 16 residues. Germline V gene data show CDR1 as KGHSH and CDR2 as LQKENI. In nucleotides, the CDR3 is TGTGCCAGCTCACCTCCGGAGGTAGCCTTTACAGATACGCAGTATTTT. It codes for CASSPPEVAFTDTQYF.

The rearrangement uses TRBV28 and TRBJ1-2; possible D gene TRBD1, 6 bases. The CDR3 extends over 12 amino acids. Germline CDR1 MDHEN, CDR2 SYDVKM. Trimming removed 5 bases from V and 5 bases from J, with 9 bases in between. CDR3 DNA sequence: TGTGCCAGCAGTGTACAGGGTTATGGCTACACCTTC. This translates into CASSVQGYGYTF.

This chain uses TRBV5-6 with TRBJ2-5, with D possibly being TRBD1 or TRBD2 (5 bases each). This CDR3 contains 15 residues. V dropped 6 bases and J dropped 4 bases, with 19 bases sitting between them. Looked up from germline, CDR1 is SGHDT and CDR2 is YYEEEE. CDR3 nucleotides: TGTGCCAGCAACTCCCCTGGGGCGGGCGCAGAGACCCAGTACTTC. Its translation is CASNSPGAGAETQYF.

The chain carries TRBV28 and TRBJ2-7, with 7 bases aligning to TRBD1. The germline V gene has CDR1 MDHEN and CDR2 SYDVKM. The V segment lost 2 bases and the J segment 5 bases; nucleotides outside the gene matches: 9. The CDR3 covers 15 residues. The CDR3: CASSLPERGRNEQYF. The CDR3 DNA is TGTGCCAGCAGTTTACCGGAGAGGGGGCGAAACGAGCAGTACTTC.

J is TRBJ2-3 and V is TRBV15; D uncertain. Trimming left V 0 bases short and J 0 bases short, with 4 bases between. The length of the CDR3 is 14 residues. From germline, CDR1 is LNHNV and CDR2 YYDKDF (reference sequence). The CDR3 here is CATSRETSTDTQYF. The CDR3 DNA reads TGTGCCACCAGCAGAGAAACTAGCACAGATACGCAGTATTTT.

The chain has TRBV11-2 and TRBJ1-1; weak D call: TRBD1 (5 bases). The CDR3 has 14 residues. The V gene's germline CDR1 is SGHAT and CDR2 FQNNGV. V was shortened by 5 bases and J by 0 bases, with 10 bases between the two germline ends. The CDR3 coding sequence is TGTGCCAGCAGCCAGGGACCGTTGAACACTGAAGCTTTCTTT. As protein: CASSQGPLNTEAFF. Drawing the rest from reference TRBV11-2 and TRBJ1-1, the complete variable domain is EAGVAQSPRYKIIEKRQSVAFWCNPISGHATLYWYQQILGQGPKLLIQFQNNGVVDDSQLPKDRFSAERLKGVDSTLKIQPAKLEDSAVYLCASSQGPLNTEAFFGQGTRLTVV.

This clone was counted a single time. This chain uses TRBV11-3 with TRBJ2-3; 9 bases agree with TRBD2. Losses at the gene ends were 4 bases for V and 0 bases for J; bases not matched to a gene: 14. The length of the CDR3 is 19 residues. Germline assignment: CDR1 SGHNT and CDR2 YENEEA. The CDR3: CASSSRGSGSLLSTDTQYF. DNA for the CDR3: TGTGCCAGCAGCTCCCGGGGTAGCGGGAGCCTCTTGAGCACAGATACGCAGTATTTT.

J is TRBJ2-3 and V is TRBV4-3, with TRBD1 as a possible D gene (6 bases). Trimming cost V 0 bases and J 6 bases, with 16 bases left between them. The CDR3 spans 16 residues. Germline V gene data show CDR1 as LGHNA and CDR2 as YSLEER. CDR3 nucleotides: TGCGCCAGCAGCCAAGATTTAAGGTCTCAGGGGGATACGCAGTATTTT. Amino acids: CASSQDLRSQGDTQYF.